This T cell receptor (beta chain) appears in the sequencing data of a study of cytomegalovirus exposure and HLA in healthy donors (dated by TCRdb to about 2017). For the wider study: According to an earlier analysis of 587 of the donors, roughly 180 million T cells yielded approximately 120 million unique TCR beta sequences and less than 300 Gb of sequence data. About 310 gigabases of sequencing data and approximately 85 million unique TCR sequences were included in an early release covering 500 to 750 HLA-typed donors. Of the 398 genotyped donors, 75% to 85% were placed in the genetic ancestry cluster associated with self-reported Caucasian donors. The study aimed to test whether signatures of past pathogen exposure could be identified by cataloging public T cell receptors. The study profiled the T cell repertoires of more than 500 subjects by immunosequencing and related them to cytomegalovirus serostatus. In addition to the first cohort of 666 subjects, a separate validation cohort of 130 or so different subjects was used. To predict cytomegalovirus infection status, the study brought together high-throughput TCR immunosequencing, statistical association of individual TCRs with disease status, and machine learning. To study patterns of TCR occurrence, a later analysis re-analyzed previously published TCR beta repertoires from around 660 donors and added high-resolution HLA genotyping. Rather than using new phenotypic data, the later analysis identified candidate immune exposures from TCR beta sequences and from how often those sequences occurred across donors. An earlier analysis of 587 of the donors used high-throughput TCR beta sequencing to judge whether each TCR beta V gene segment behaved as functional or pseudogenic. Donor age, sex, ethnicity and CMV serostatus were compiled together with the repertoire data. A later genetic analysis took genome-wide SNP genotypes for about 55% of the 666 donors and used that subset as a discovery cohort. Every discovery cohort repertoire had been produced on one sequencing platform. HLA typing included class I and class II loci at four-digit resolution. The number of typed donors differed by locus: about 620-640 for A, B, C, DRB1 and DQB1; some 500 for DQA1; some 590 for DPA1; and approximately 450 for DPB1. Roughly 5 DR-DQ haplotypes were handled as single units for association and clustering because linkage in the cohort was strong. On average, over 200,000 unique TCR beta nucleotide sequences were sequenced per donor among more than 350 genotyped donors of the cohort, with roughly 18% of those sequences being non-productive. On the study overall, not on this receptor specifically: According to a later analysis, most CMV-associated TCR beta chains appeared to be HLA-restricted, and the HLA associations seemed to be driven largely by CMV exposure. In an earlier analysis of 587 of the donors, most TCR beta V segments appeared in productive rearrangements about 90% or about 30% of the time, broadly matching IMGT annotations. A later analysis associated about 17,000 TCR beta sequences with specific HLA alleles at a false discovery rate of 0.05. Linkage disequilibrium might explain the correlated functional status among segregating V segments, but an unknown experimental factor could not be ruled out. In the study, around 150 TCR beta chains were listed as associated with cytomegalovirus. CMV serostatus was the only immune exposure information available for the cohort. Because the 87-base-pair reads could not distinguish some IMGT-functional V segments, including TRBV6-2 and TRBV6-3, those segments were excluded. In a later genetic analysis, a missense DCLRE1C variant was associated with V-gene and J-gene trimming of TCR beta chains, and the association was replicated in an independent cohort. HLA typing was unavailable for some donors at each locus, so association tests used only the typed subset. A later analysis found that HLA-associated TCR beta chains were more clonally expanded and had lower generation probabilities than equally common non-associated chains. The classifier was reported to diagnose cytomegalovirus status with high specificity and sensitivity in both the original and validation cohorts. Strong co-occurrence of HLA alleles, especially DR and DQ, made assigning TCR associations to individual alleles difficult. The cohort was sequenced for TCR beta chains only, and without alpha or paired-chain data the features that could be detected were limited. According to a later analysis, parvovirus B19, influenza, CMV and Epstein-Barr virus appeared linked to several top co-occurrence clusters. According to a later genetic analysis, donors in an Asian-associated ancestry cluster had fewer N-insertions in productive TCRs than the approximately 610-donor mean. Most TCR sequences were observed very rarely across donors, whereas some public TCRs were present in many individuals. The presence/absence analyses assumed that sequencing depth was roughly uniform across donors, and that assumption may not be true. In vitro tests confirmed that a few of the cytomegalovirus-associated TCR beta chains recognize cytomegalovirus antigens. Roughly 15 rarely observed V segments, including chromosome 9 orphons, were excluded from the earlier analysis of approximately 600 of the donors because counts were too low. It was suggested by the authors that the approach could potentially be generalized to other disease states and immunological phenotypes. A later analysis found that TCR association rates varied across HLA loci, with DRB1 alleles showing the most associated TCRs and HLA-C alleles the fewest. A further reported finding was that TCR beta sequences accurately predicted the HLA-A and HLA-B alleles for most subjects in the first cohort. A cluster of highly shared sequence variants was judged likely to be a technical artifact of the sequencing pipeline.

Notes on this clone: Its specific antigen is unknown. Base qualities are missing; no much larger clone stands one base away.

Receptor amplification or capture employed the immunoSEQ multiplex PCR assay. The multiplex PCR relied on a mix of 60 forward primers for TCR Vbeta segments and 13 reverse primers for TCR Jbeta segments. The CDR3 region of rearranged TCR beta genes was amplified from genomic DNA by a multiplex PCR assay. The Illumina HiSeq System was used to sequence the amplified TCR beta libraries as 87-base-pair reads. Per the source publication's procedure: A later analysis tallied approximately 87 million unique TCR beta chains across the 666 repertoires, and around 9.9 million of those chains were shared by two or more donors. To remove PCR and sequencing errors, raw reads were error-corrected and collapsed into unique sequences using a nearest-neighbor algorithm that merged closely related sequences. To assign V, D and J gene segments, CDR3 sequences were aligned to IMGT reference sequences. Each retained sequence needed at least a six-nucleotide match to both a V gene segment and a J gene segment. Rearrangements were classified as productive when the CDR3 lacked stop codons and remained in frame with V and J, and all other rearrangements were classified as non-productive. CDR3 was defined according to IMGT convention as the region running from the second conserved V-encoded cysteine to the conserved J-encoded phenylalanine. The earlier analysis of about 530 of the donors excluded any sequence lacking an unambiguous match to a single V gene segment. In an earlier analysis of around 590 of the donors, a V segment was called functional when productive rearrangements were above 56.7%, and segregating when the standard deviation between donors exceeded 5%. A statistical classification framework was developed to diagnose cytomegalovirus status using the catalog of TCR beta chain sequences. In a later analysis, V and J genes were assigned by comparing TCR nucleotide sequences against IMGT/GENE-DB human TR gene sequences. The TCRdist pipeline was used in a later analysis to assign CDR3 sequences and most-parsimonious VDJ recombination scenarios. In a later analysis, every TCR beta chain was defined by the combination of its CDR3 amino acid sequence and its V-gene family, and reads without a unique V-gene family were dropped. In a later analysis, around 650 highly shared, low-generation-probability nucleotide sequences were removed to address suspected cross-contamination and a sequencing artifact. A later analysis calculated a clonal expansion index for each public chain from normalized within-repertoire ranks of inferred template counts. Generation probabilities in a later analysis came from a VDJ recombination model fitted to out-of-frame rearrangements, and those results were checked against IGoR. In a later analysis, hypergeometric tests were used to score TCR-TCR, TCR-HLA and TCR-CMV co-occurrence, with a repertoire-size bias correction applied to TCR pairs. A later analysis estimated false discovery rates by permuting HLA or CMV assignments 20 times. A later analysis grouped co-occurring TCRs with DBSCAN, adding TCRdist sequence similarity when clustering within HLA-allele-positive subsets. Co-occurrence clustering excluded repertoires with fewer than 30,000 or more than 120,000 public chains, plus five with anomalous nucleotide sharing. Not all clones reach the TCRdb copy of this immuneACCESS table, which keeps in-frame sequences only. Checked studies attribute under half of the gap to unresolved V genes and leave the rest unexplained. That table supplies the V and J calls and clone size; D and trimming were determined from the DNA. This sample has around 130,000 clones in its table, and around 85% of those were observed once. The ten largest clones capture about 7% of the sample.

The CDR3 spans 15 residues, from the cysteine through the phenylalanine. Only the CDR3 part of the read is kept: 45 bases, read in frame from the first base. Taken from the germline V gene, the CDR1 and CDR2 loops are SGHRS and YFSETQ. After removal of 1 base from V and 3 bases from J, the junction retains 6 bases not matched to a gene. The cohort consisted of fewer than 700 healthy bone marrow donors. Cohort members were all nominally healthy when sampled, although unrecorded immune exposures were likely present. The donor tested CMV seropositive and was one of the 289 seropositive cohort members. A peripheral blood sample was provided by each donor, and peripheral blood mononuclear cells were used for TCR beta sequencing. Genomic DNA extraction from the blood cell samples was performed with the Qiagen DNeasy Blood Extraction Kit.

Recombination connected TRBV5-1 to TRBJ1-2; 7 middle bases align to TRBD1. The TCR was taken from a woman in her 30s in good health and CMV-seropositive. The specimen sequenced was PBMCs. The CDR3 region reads CASSLRGGTDYGYTF. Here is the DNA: TGCGCCAGCAGCTTGAGAGGGGGCACGGACTATGGCTACACCTTC.